These 11 T cell receptor beta chains were all obtained from the same sample, sequenced in a study of blood T cell dynamics during melanoma immunotherapy. Assay: immunoSEQ multiplex PCR; the TCRdb copy retains only in-frame clones and omits some. Of under 9,500 clones listed, about 85% are singletons. Documented time point: week 3, after first cycle of checkpoint inhibitor. This sample comprised blood, obtained from a patient treated with checkpoint blockade. These receptors came from a human donor with melanoma.

This clone was counted a single time. The chain carries TRBV5-4 and TRBJ1-1; a weak D match, TRBD1 (6 bases). CDR1 is SGHNT, CDR2 YYREEE, per germline (reference sequence). The V gene lost 3 bases and the J gene lost 1 base, with 10 bases spanning the gap. The CDR3 is 14 residues long. CDR3 sequence reads: CASSWGGQNTEAFF. Here the CDR3 DNA reads TGTGCCAGCAGCTGGGGGGGACAGAACACTGAAGCTTTCTTT.

This clone was counted a single time. V and J are TRBV5-1 and TRBJ1-1; the D gene is possibly TRBD1 (5 bases). Trimming stripped 4 bases from V and 0 bases from J, with 16 bases between. The CDR3 has 16 amino acids. Germline CDR1 and CDR2: SGHRS and YFSETQ. The CDR3 region is CASSPGRGGVNTEAFF. The CDR3 nucleotides read TGCGCCAGCAGCCCCGGTAGGGGAGGGGTGAACACTGAAGCTTTCTTT.

The chain links TRBV4-1 to TRBJ2-6; 10 positions agree with TRBD1. J was trimmed by 0 bases and V by 4 bases; bases with no gene match: 6. There are 18 residues in the CDR3. Germline V gives CDR1 MGHRA, CDR2 YSYEKL. The CDR3 DNA sequence: TGCGCCAGCAGCCTCAGACAGGGGGCGATCTCTGGGGCCAACGTCCTGACTTTC. This codes for CASSLRQGAISGANVLTF.

The J gene is TRBJ1-5, the V gene TRBV18; no firm D call. V shed 6 bases and J shed 5 bases, with 11 bases lying between them. Germline CDR1 KGHSH, CDR2 LQKENI. The CDR3 is 13 amino acids. The DNA of the CDR3 is TGTGCCAGCTCCAGCTCGGAGGATCAGCCCCAGCATTTT. Its translation is CASSSSEDQPQHF.

The chain is built from TRBV6-6 and TRBJ1-3, with D unclear. The ends were cut back, 0 bases at V and 0 bases at J, with 6 bases in the middle. Germline CDR1 and CDR2: MNHNY and SVGAGI (reference sequence). The CDR3 is made up of 15 amino acids. As DNA, the CDR3 is TGTGCCAGCAGTTACTCGACTGACTCTGGAAACACCATATATTTT. Translation gives CASSYSTDSGNTIYF.

The chain carries TRBV11-2 and TRBJ1-3, with TRBD1 as a possible D gene (6 bases). Germline-derived CDR1 and CDR2 are SGHAT and FQNNGV. Trimming removed 3 bases from V and 4 bases from J, with 10 bases in between. This CDR3 spans 14 amino acids. DNA for the CDR3: TGTGCCAGCAGCTTCCAGGGGCCCGGAAACACCATATATTTT. Translation: CASSFQGPGNTIYF.

V and J are TRBV7-9 and TRBJ1-1; 7 nucleotides agree with TRBD1. The CDR3 runs 15 residues. Germline values: CDR1 SEHNR, CDR2 FQNEAQ (reference sequence). V lost 5 bases and J lost 0; bases outside the gene matches: 6. CDR3 bases: TGTGCCAGCAGCCCCCGAGGGACAGTGAACACTGAAGCTTTCTTT. Translating gives CASSPRGTVNTEAFF. The variable domain in full, completed from reference TRBV7-9 and TRBJ1-1, reads DTGVSQNPRHKITKRGQNVTFRCDPISEHNRLYWYRQTLGQGPEFLTYFQNEAQLEKSRLLSDRFSAERPKGSFSTLEIQRTEQGDSAMYLCASSPRGTVNTEAFFGQGTRLTVV.

This clone was counted a single time. Different DNA sequences within this sample yield the same CDR3. V is TRBV5-4 and J is TRBJ1-1; D not certain. V lost 1 base to trimming and J lost 2 bases, with 0 bases between them. Germline CDR1 SGHNT, CDR2 YYREEE (reference sequence). The CDR3 is made up of 11 amino acids. For the CDR3, the DNA is TGTGCCAGCAGCTTGAACACTGAAGCTTTCTTT. It codes for CASSLNTEAFF.

This clone was detected once. The J gene is TRBJ1-2, the V gene TRBV11-2; D remains ambiguous. The V end lost 2 bases, the J end lost 5 bases, and 3 bases lay between the germline ends. This CDR3 is 11 amino acids long. The V gene's germline CDR1 is SGHAT and CDR2 FQNNGV. The CDR3 is CASSLRYGYTF. The CDR3 DNA reads TGTGCCAGCAGCTTACGATATGGCTACACCTTC.

This clone was detected only a few times. CDR3 sequence reads: CASSPPPGPQHF. The CDR3 DNA sequence: TGCGCCAGCAGCCCCCCTCCAGGGCCCCAGCATTTT. The chain uses TRBV5-1 and TRBJ1-5; D is undetermined. V was cut by 4 bases and J by 9 bases, with 11 bases left in between. This CDR3 is 12 amino acids long. Germline loops: CDR1 SGHRS, CDR2 YFSETQ.

The chain combines TRBV5-1 with TRBJ2-3; 12 bases line up with TRBD2. Germline V lookup: CDR1 SGHRS, CDR2 YFSETQ. The CDR3 runs to 16 residues. The ends lost 4 bases at V and 1 base at J; junction bases unmatched: 4. The CDR3 loop reads CASSPPSGRGTDTQYF. CDR3 sequence (DNA): TGCGCCAGCAGCCCTCCTAGCGGGAGGGGCACAGATACGCAGTATTTT.